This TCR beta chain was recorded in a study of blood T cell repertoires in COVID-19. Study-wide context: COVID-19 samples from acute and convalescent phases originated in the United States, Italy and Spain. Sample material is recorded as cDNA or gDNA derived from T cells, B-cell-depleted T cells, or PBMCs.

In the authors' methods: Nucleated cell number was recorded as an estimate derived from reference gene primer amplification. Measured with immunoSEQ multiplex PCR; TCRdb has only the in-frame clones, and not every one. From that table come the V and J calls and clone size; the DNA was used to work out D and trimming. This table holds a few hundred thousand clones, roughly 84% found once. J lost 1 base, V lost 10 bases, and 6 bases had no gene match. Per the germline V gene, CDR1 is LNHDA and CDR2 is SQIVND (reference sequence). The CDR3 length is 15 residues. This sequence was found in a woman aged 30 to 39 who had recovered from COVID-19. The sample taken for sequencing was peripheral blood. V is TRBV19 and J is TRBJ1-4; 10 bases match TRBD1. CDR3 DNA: TGTGCCACCACCCGGGACAGGGGAACTAATGAAAAACTGTTTTTT. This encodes CATTRDRGTNEKLFF.